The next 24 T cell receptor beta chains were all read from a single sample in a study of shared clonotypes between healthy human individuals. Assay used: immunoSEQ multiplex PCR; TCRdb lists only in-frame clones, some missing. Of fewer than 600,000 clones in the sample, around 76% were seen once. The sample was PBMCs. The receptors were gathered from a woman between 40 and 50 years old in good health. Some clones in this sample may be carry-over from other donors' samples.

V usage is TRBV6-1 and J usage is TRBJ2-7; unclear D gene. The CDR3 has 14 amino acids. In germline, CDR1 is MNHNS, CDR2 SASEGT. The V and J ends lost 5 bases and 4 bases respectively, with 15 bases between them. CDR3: CASSKTSLRYEQYF. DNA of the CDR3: TGTGCCAGCAGTAAGACAAGTCTGAGGTACGAGCAGTACTTC.

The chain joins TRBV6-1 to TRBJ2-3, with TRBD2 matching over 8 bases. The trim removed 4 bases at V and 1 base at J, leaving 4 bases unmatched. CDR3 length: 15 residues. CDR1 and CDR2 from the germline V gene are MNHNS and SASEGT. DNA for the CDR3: TGTGCCAGCAGTGCTTTGCGGGAGGGCACAGATACGCAGTATTTT. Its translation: CASSALREGTDTQYF.

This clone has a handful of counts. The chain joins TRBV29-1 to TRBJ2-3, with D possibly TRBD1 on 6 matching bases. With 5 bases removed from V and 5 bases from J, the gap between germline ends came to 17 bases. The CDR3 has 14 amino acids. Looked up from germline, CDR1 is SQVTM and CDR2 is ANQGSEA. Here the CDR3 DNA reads TGCAGCGTTTTCAGGGGTCCTGAGGTAGATACGCAGTATTTT. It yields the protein CSVFRGPEVDTQYF.

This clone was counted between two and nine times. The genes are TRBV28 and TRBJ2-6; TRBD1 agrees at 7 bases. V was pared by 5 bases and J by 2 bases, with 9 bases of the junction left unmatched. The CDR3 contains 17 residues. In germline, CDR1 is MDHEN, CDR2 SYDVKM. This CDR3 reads CASSLAGGLAGANVLTF. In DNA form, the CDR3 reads TGTGCCAGCAGTCTCGCAGGGGGATTGGCTGGGGCCAACGTCCTGACTTTC.

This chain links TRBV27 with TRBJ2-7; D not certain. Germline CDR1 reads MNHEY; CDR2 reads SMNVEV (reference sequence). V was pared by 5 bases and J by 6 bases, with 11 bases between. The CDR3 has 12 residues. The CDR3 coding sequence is TGTGCCAGCAGTAGCGCGTTGGGCGAGCAGTACTTC. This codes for CASSSALGEQYF.

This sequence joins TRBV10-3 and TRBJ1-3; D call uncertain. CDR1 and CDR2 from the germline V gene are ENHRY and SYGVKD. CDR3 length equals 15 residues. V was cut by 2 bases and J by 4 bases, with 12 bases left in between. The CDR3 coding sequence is TGTGCCATCAGTGAGGGATACAGTTCCGGAAACACCATATATTTT. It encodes CAISEGYSSGNTIYF.

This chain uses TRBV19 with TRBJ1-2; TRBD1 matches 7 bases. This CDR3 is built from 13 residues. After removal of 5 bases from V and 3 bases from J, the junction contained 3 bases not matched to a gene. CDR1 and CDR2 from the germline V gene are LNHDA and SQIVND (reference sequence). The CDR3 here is CASSPDRDYGYTF. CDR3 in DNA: TGTGCCAGTAGTCCCGACAGGGACTATGGCTACACCTTC. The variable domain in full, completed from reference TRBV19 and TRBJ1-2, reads DGGITQSPKYLFRKEGQNVTLSCEQNLNHDAMYWYRQDPGQGLRLIYYSQIVNDFQKGDIAEGYSVSREKKESFPLTVTSAQKNPTAFYLCASSPDRDYGYTFGSGTRLTVV.

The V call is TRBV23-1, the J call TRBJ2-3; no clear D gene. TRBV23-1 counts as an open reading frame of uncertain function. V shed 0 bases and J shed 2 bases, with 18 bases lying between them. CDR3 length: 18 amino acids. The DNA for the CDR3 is TGCGCCAGCAGTCAATCGTCCCCAGGAGCCCCCCACACAGATACGCAGTATTTT. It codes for CASSQSSPGAPHTDTQYF.

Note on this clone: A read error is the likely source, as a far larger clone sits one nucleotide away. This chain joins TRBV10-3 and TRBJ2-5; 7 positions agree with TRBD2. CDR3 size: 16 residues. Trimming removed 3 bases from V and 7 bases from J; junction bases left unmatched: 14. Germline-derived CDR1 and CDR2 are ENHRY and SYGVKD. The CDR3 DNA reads TGTGCCATCAGTGAACCAAGAACCTGGGTAGCGGGGACCCAGTACTTC. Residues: CAISEPRTWVAGTQYF.

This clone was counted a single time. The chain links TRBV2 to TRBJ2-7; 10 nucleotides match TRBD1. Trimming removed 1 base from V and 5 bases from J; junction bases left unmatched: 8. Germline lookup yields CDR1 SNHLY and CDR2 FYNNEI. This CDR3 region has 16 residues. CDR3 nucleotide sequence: TGTGCCAGCAGTGAAGAGGTCGGGACAGGGGTCGACGAGCAGTACTTC. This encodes CASSEEVGTGVDEQYF.

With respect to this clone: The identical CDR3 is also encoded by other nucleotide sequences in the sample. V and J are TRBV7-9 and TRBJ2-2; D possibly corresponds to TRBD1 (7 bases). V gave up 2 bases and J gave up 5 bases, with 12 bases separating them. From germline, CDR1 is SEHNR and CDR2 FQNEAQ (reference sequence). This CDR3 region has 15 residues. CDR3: CASSLLAGGTGELFF. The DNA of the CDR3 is TGTGCCAGCAGCTTACTTGCAGGGGGGACCGGGGAGCTGTTTTTT. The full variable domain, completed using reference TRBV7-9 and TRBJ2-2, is DTGVSQNPRHKITKRGQNVTFRCDPISEHNRLYWYRQTLGQGPEFLTYFQNEAQLEKSRLLSDRFSAERPKGSFSTLEIQRTEQGDSAMYLCASSLLAGGTGELFFGEGSRLTVL.

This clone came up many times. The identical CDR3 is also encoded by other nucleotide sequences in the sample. The CDR3 region is CATSRASGSTDTQYF. CDR3 DNA: TGTGCCACCTCGAGAGCTAGCGGGAGTACAGATACGCAGTATTTT. The chain uses TRBV2 and TRBJ2-3; TRBD2 aligns across 10 bases. After removal of 10 bases from V and 3 bases from J, the junction contained 10 bases not matched to a gene. The CDR3 sequence is 15 residues long. Germline V lookup: CDR1 SNHLY, CDR2 FYNNEI.

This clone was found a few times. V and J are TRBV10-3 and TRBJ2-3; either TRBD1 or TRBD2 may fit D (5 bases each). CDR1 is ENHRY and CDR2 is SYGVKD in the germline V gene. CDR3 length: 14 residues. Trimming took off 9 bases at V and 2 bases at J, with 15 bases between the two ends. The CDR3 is CAIRDPTYTDTQYF. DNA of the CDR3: TGTGCCATACGGGACCCTACCTACACAGATACGCAGTATTTT.

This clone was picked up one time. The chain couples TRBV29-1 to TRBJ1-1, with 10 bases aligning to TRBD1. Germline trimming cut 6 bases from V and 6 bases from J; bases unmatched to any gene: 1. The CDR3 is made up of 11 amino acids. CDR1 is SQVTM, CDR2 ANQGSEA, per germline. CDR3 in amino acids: CSVGQGAEAFF. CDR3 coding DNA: TGCAGCGTAGGACAGGGGGCTGAAGCTTTCTTT.

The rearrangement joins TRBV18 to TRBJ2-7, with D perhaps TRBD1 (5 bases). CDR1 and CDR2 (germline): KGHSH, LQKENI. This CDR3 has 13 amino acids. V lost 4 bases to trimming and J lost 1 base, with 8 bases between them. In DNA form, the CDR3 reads TGTGCCAGCTCACTCCCAGGGTCCTACGAGCAGTACTTC. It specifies CASSLPGSYEQYF.

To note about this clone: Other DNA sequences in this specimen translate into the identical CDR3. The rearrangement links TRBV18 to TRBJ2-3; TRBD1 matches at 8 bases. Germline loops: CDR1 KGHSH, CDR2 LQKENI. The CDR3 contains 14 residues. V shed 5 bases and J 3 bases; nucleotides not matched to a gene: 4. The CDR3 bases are TGTGCCAGCTCAGGACAGGGAAGGACAGATACGCAGTATTTT. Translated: CASSGQGRTDTQYF. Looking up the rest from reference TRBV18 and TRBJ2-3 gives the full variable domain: NAGVMQNPRHLVRRRGQEARLRCSPMKGHSHVYWYRQLPEEGLKFMVYLQKENIIDESGMPKERFSAEFPKEGPSILRIQQVVRGDSAAYFCASSGQGRTDTQYFGPGTRLTVL.

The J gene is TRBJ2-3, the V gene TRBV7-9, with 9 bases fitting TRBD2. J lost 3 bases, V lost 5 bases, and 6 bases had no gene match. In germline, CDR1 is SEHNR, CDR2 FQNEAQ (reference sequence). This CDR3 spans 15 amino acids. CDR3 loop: CASSKRLAATDTQYF. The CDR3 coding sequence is TGTGCCAGCAGCAAAAGACTAGCGGCAACAGATACGCAGTATTTT.

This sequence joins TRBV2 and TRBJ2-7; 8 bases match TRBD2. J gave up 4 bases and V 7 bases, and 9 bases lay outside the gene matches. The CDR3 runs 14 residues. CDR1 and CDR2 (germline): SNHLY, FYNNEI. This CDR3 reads CASIGREGLYEQYF. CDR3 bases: TGTGCCAGCATAGGACGGGAGGGCCTATACGAGCAGTACTTC.

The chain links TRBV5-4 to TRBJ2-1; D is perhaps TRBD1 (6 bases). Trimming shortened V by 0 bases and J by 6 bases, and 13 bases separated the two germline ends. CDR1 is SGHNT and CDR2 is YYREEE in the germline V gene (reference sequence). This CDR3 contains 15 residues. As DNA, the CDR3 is TGTGCCAGCAGCTTGGGTCTGGGGGCCGGCAATGAGCAGTTCTTC. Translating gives CASSLGLGAGNEQFF.

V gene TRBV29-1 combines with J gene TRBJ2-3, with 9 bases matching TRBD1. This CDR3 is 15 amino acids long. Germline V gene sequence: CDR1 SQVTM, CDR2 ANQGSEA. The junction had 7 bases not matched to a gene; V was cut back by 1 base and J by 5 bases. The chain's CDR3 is CSVEGDRGEIDTQYF. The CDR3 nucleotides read TGCAGCGTTGAAGGCGACAGGGGGGAGATAGATACGCAGTATTTT.

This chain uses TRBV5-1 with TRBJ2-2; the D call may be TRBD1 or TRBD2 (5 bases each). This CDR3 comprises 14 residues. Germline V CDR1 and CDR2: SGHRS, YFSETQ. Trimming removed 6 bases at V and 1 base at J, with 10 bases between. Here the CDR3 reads CASIRDGNTGELFF. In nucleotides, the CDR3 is TGCGCCAGCATCCGGGACGGGAACACCGGGGAGCTGTTTTTT. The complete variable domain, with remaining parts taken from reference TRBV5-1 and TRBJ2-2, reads KAGVTQTPRYLIKTRGQQVTLSCSPISGHRSVSWYQQTPGQGLQFLFEYFSETQRNKGNFPGRFSGRQFSNSRSEMNVSTLELGDSALYLCASIRDGNTGELFFGEGSRLTVL.

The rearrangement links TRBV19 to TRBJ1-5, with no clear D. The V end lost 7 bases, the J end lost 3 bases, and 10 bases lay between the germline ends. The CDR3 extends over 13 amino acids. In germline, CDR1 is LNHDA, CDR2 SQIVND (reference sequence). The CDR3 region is CASINFTNQPQHF. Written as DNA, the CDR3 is TGTGCCAGTATAAACTTTACCAATCAGCCCCAGCATTTT.

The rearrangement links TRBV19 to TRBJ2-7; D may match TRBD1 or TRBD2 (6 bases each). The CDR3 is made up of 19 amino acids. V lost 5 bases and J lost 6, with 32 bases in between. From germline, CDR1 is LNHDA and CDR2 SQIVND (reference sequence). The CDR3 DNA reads TGTGCCAGTAGTTTGCGACCTCAAGGGGGGCAGGGGAGGATCTTCGAGCAGTACTTC. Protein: CASSLRPQGGQGRIFEQYF.

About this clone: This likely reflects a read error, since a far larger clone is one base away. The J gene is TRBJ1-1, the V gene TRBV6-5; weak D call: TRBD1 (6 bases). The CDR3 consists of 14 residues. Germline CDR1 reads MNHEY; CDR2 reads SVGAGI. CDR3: CASTSRGTATGAFF. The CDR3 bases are TGTGCCAGCACCTCGAGGGGGACGGCGACTGGAGCTTTCTTT.